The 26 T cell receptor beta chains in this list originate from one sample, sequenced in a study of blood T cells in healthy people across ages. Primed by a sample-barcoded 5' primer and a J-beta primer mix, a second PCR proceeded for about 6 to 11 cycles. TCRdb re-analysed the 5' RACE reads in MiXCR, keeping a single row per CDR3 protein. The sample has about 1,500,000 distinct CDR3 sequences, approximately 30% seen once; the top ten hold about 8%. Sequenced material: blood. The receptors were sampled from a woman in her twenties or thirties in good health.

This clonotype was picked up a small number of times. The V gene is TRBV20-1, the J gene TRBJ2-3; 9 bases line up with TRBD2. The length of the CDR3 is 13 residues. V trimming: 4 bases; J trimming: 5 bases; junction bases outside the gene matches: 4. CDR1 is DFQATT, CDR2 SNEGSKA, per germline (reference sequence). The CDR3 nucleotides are TGCAGTGCTATAGCGGGAGTAATAGATACGCAGTATTTT. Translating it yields CSAIAGVIDTQYF.

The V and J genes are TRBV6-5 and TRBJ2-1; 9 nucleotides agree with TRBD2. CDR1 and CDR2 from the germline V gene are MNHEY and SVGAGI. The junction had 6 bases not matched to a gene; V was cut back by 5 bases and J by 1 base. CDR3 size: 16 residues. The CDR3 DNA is TGTGCCAGCAGTACCTCACTAGCGGGTTCCTACAATGAGCAGTTCTTC. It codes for CASSTSLAGSYNEQFF.

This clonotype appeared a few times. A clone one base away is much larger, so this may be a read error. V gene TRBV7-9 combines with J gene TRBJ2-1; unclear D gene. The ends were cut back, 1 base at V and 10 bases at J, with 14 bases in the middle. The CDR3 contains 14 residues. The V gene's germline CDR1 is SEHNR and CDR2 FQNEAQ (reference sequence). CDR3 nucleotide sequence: TGTGCCAGCAGCTTAGGTTCCCAGACCTACGAGCAGTTCTTC. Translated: CASSLGSQTYEQFF.

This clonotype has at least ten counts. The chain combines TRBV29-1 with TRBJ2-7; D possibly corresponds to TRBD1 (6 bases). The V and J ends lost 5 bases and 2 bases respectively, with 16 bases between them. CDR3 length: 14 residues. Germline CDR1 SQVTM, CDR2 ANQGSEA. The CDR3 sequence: CSVYAGTTTYEQYF. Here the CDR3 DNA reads TGCAGCGTTTACGCCGGGACAACGACCTACGAGCAGTACTTC.

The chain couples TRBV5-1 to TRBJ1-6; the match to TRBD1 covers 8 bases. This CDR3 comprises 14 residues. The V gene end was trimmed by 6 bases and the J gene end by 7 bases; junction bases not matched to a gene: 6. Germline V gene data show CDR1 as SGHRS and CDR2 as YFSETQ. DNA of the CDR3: TGCGCCAGCACCAGGGGACAGGAAAATTCACCCCTCCACTTT. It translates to CASTRGQENSPLHF.

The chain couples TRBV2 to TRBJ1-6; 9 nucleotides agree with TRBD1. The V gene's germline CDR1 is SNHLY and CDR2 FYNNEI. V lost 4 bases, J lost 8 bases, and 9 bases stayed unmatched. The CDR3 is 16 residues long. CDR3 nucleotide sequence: TGTGCCAGCAGTGGCCCCACAGGGGGCAGGGATTCACCCCTCCACTTT. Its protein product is CASSGPTGGRDSPLHF.

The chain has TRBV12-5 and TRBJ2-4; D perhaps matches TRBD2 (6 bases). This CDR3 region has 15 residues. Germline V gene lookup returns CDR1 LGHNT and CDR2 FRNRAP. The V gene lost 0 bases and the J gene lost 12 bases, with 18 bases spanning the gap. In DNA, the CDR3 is TGTGCTAGTGGTTTGGTACTAGCCAAACAAGAGTCTCAGTACTTC. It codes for CASGLVLAKQESQYF. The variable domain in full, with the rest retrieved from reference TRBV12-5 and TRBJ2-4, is DARVTQTPRHKVTEMGQEVTMRCQPILGHNTVFWYRQTMMQGLELLAYFRNRAPLDDSGMPKDRFSAEMPDATLATLKIQPSEPRDSAVYFCASGLVLAKQESQYFGAGTRLSVL.

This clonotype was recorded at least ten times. CDR3 sequence reads: CASSHLQGTWSTDTQYF. The CDR3 nucleotides are TGCGCCAGCAGCCACCTACAGGGAACCTGGAGCACAGATACGCAGTATTTT. The V call is TRBV5-1, the J call TRBJ2-3; D might be TRBD1 (6 bases). The CDR3 length is 17 residues. The germline V gene has CDR1 SGHRS and CDR2 YFSETQ. V was shortened by 4 bases and J by 0 bases, with 18 bases between the two germline ends.

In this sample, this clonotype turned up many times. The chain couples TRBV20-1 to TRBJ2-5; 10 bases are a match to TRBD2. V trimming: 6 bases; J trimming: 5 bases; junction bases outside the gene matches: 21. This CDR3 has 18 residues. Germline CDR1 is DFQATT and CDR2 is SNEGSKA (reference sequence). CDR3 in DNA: TGCAGTGCCCTAGCAAGGTCCAGCGGGGGGGCTCTTTTTGAGACCCAGTACTTC. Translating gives CSALARSSGGALFETQYF.

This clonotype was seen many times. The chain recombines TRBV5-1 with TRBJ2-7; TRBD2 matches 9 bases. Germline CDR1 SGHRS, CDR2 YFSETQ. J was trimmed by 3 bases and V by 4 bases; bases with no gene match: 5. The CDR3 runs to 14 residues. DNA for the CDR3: TGCGCCAGCAGCCCACCTAGCGGGGTCTACGAGCAGTACTTC. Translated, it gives CASSPPSGVYEQYF.

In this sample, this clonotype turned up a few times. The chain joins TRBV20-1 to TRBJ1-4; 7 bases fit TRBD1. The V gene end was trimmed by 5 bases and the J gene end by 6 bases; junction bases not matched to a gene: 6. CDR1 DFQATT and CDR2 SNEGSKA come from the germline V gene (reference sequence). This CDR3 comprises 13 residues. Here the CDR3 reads CSAPQGGYEKLFF. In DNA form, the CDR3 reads TGCAGTGCTCCTCAGGGGGGGTATGAAAAACTGTTTTTT.

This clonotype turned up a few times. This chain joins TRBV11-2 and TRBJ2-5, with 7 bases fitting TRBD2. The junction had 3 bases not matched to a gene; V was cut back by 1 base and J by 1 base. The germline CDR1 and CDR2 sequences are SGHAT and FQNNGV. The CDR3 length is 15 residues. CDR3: CASSLGRGVQETQYF. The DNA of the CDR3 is TGTGCCAGCAGCTTAGGACGGGGGGTCCAAGAGACCCAGTACTTC.

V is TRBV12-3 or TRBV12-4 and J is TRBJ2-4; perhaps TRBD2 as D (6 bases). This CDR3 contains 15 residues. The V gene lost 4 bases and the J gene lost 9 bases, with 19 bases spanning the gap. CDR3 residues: CASSSKGLRTSIQYF. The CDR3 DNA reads TGTGCCAGCAGTTCCAAGGGACTTCGGACAAGCATTCAGTACTTC.

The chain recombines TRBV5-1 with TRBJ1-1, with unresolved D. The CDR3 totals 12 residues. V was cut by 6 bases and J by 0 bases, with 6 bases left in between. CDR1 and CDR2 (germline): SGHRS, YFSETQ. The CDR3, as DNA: TGCGCCAGCAAGCGTGTGAACACTGAAGCTTTCTTT. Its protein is CASKRVNTEAFF.

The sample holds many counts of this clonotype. The CDR3 reads CASRESGRGYGYTF. The CDR3 nucleotides are TGCGCCAGCAGAGAATCGGGACGAGGCTATGGCTACACCTTC. The rearrangement uses TRBV10-2 and TRBJ1-2; tentatively, D is TRBD1 (5 bases). Trimming removed 6 bases from V and 4 bases from J, with 15 bases in between. Germline V gene data show CDR1 as WSHSY and CDR2 as SAAADI. The CDR3 spans 14 residues.

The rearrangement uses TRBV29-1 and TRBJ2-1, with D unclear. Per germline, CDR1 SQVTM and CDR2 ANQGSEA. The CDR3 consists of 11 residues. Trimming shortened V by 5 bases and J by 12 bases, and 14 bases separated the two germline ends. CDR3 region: CSVRERDRQFF. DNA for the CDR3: TGCAGCGTTAGGGAAAGGGATCGGCAGTTCTTC.

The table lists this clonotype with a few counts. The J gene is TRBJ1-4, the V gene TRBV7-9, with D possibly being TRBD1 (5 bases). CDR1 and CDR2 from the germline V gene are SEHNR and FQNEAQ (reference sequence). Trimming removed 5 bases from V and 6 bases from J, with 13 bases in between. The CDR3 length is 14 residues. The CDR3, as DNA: TGTGCCAGCAGCGAAGGGGTGTGGGATGAAAAACTGTTTTTT. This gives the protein CASSEGVWDEKLFF.

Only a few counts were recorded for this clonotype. CDR3 nucleotide sequence: TGCGCCAGCAGCTTGGTGTCTAGTAGGACCGAGACCCAGTACTTC. Protein product: CASSLVSSRTETQYF. This rearrangement joins TRBV5-1 to TRBJ2-5; D is uncertain. V was cut by 0 bases and J by 5 bases, with 14 bases left in between. CDR1 and CDR2 (germline): SGHRS, YFSETQ. This CDR3 has 15 residues.

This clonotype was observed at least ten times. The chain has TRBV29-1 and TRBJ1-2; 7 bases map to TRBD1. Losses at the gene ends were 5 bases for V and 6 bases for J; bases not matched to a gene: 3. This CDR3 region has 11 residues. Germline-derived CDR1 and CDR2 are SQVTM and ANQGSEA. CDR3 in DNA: TGCAGCGTTCAGGGGGAGGATGGCTACACCTTC. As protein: CSVQGEDGYTF.

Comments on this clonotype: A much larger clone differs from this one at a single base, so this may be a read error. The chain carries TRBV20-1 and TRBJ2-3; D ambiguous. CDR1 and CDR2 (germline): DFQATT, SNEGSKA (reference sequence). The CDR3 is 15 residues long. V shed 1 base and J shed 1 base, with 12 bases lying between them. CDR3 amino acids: CSARVPTTGTDTQYF. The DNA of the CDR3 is TGCAGTGCTAGAGTTCCCACCACCGGCACAGATACGCAGTATTTT.

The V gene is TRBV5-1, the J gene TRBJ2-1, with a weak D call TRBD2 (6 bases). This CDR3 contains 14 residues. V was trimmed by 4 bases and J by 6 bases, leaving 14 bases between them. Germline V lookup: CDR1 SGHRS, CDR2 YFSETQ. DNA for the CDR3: TGCGCCAGCAGCCCCGGAGGAGGGATCAATGAGCAGTTCTTC. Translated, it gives CASSPGGGINEQFF.

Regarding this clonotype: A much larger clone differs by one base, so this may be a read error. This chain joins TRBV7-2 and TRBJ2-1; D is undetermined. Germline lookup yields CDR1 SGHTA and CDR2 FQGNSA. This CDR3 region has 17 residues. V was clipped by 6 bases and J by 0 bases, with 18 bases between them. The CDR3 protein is CASRFRSYGSSYNEQFF. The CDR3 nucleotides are TGTGCCAGCAGATTTAGGAGCTACGGCAGCTCCTACAATGAGCAGTTCTTC.

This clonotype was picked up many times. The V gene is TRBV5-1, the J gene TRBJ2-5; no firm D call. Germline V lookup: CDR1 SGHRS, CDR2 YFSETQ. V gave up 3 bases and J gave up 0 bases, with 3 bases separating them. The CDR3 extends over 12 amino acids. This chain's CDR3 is CASSYDQETQYF. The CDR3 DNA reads TGCGCCAGCAGCTATGACCAAGAGACCCAGTACTTC. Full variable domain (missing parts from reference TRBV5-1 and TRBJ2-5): KAGVTQTPRYLIKTRGQQVTLSCSPISGHRSVSWYQQTPGQGLQFLFEYFSETQRNKGNFPGRFSGRQFSNSRSEMNVSTLELGDSALYLCASSYDQETQYFGPGTRLLVL.

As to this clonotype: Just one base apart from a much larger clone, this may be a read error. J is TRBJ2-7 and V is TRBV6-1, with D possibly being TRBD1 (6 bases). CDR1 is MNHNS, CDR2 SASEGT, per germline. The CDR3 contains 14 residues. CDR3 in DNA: TGTACCAGCCAAGAAATTGGACAGCCCTACGAGCAGTACTTC. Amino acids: CTSQEIGQPYEQYF.

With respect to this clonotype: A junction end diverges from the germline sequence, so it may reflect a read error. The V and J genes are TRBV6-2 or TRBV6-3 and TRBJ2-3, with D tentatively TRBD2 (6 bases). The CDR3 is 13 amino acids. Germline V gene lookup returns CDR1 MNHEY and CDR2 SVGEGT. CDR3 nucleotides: TGTGTCAGCAGAGCGGGCAGCACAGATACGCAGTATTTT. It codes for CVSRAGSTDTQYF.

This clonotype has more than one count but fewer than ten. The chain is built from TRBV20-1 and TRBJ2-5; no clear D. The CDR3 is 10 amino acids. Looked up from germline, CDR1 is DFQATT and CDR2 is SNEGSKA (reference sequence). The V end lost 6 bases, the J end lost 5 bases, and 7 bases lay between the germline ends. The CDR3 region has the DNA TGCAGTGCCCTCCGGGAGACCCAGTACTTC. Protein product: CSALRETQYF.